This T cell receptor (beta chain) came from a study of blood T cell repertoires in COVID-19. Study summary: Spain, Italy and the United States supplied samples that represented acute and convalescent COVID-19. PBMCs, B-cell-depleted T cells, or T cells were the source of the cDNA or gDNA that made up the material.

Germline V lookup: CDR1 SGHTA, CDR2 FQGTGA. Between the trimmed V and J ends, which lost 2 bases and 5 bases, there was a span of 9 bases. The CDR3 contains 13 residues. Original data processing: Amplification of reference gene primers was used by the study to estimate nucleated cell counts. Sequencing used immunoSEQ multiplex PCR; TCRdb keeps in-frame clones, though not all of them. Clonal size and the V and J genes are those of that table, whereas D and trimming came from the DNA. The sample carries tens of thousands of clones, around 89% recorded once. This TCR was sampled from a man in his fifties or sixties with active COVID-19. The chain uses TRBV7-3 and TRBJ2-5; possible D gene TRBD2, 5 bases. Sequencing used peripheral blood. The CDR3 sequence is CASSLRIAETQYF. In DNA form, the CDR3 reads TGTGCCAGCAGCTTACGGATAGCGGAGACCCAGTACTTC.